Following are 11 T cell receptor beta chains from one sample sequenced in a study of blood T cell repertoires in COVID-19. The assay was immunoSEQ multiplex PCR, and TCRdb's table has in-frame clones only and misses some. The sample lists fewer than 300,000 clones; roughly 90% were seen once. The material sequenced was PBMCs or T cells enriched from blood (not recorded which). Receptors originate from a middle-aged man who had recovered from COVID-19.

V is TRBV13 and J is TRBJ1-2; 7 bases line up with TRBD1. Germline V gene data show CDR1 as PRHDT and CDR2 as FYEKMQ (reference sequence). The ends lost 4 bases at V and 4 bases at J; junction bases unmatched: 6. The CDR3 has 14 residues. The CDR3 loop is CASSSMTGFYGYTF. In DNA, the CDR3 is TGTGCCAGCAGCTCCATGACAGGGTTCTATGGCTACACCTTC. The variable domain in full, with the rest retrieved from reference TRBV13 and TRBJ1-2, is AAGVIQSPRHLIKEKRETATLKCYPIPRHDTVYWYQQGPGQDPQFLISFYEKMQSDKGSIPDRFSAQQFSDYHSELNMSSLELGDSALYFCASSSMTGFYGYTFGSGTRLTVV.

This chain links TRBV5-1 with TRBJ1-6, with 7 bases matching TRBD1. The CDR3 runs to 15 residues. CDR1 SGHRS and CDR2 YFSETQ come from the germline V gene. J was trimmed by 7 bases and V by 0 bases; bases with no gene match: 4. CDR3 DNA: TGCGCCAGCAGCTTGGGGGACAGTCCCAATTCACCCCTCCACTTT. It encodes CASSLGDSPNSPLHF.

This chain uses TRBV7-6 with TRBJ2-1; 8 nucleotides agree with TRBD1. V dropped 1 base and J dropped 4; count of bases not matched to a gene: 6. Per the germline V gene, CDR1 is SGHVS and CDR2 is FNYEAQ. This CDR3 region has 16 residues. This chain's CDR3 is CASSLETGTGYNEQFF. The CDR3 DNA sequence: TGTGCCAGCAGCTTAGAGACCGGGACAGGTTACAATGAGCAGTTCTTC.

J is TRBJ1-1 and V is TRBV10-1; a possible D gene is TRBD1 (5 bases). Germline CDR1 WNHNN, CDR2 SYGVQD (reference sequence). V was trimmed by 0 bases and J by 1 base, leaving 21 bases between them. The CDR3 runs 19 residues. The DNA for the CDR3 is TGCGCCAGCAGTGAGTCGTATGTTCGCGGGACCCTGGGGAACACTGAAGCTTTCTTT. Encoded protein: CASSESYVRGTLGNTEAFF.

This clone was recorded only once. The chain employs TRBV7-8 and TRBJ1-4; perhaps TRBD1 as D (6 bases). CDR1 and CDR2 from the germline V gene are SGHVS and FQNEAQ. CDR3 length equals 15 residues. Trimming shortened V by 1 base and J by 8 bases, and 14 bases separated the two germline ends. The CDR3 sequence is CASSLDGTLLEKLFF. CDR3 nucleotides: TGTGCCAGCAGCTTAGATGGGACACTACTGGAAAAACTGTTTTTT.

J is TRBJ2-1 and V is TRBV3-1 (or the pseudogene TRBV3-2); TRBD2 aligns across 11 bases. Germline CDR1 LGHDT, CDR2 YNNKEL (reference sequence). Trimming took 4 bases from V and 8 from J; bases not matched to a gene: 7. CDR3 length equals 15 residues. The CDR3 reads CASSPSSGRGDEQFF. CDR3 bases: TGTGCCAGCAGCCCTAGTAGCGGGAGGGGTGATGAGCAGTTCTTC.

The chain uses TRBV2 and TRBJ2-2; 11 positions agree with TRBD2. The CDR3 sequence is 14 residues long. CDR1 is SNHLY, CDR2 FYNNEI, per germline. With V trimmed by 8 bases and J by 8 bases, 7 bases remained unmatched. As DNA, the CDR3 is TGTGCCAGCCGGACGACTAGCGGGATAGGGGAGCTGTTTTTT. Protein: CASRTTSGIGELFF.

V is TRBV7-6 and J is TRBJ2-3; possibly TRBD2 for D (5 bases). Germline V gene sequence: CDR1 SGHVS, CDR2 FNYEAQ. The CDR3 length is 16 residues. Trimming pared 2 bases from V and 4 bases from J, leaving 16 bases between. The DNA of the CDR3 is TGTGCCAGCAGCTTACTTATGGGAGCCGGGTCAGATACGCAGTATTTT. Its translation is CASSLLMGAGSDTQYF.

The V gene is TRBV29-1, the J gene TRBJ2-1; 11 bases are a match to TRBD2. The CDR3 totals 13 residues. J gave up 9 bases and V 6 bases, and 7 bases lay outside the gene matches. In germline, CDR1 is SQVTM, CDR2 ANQGSEA. CDR3 bases: TGCAGCGTAATACTAGCGGGAGAGATTGAGCAGTTCTTC. Translating it yields CSVILAGEIEQFF.

This sequence joins TRBV18 and TRBJ2-2; TRBD1 matches at 9 bases. V shed 2 bases and J 5 bases; nucleotides not matched to a gene: 6. CDR3 length: 16 amino acids. Looked up from germline, CDR1 is KGHSH and CDR2 is LQKENI. CDR3 sequence reads: CASSPSGTGTTGELFF. CDR3 sequence (DNA): TGTGCCAGCTCACCATCCGGGACAGGGACGACCGGGGAGCTGTTTTTT. The full variable domain, its missing parts supplied by reference TRBV18 and TRBJ2-2, is NAGVMQNPRHLVRRRGQEARLRCSPMKGHSHVYWYRQLPEEGLKFMVYLQKENIIDESGMPKERFSAEFPKEGPSILRIQQVVRGDSAAYFCASSPSGTGTTGELFFGEGSRLTVL.

The rearrangement uses TRBV7-9 and TRBJ2-4, with D perhaps matching TRBD1 (6 bases). V lost 3 bases and J lost 3, with 9 bases in between. The CDR3 consists of 14 residues. The germline V gene encodes CDR1 SEHNR and CDR2 FQNEAQ (reference sequence). The CDR3 loop is CASSFGRGKNIQYF. CDR3 DNA sequence: TGTGCCAGCAGCTTTGGCAGGGGCAAAAACATTCAGTACTTC.